This is a list of T cell receptor beta chains from one sample in a study of T cells in Graves' hyperthyroidism and ophthalmopathy. TCRdb called the multiplex PCR reads again in MiXCR, with one record for every CDR3 protein. The profile shows over 700,000 distinct CDR3 sequences, around 19% of them singletons. What was sequenced was blood. The receptors were gathered from a woman aged 50 to 60 with Graves' hyperthyroidism that later progressed to Graves' ophthalmopathy. CDR3s include the opening cysteine and the closing phenylalanine or tryptophan. The D gene is left open where the match is weak. The size of a clone is reported for some rows only, either as once, few or many, or as a class for expanded clones.

d_call	v_call	j_call	clone_size	cdr3_aa	cdr3_nt
TRBD1	TRBV6-1	TRBJ1-1	.	CASRQGFGNTEAFF	TGTGCCAGCAGACAGGGGTTCGGAAACACTGAAGCTTTCTTT
.	TRBV3-1	TRBJ2-1	few	CASSPSRGNEQFF	TGTGCCAGCAGCCCATCGAGAGGGAATGAGCAGTTCTTC
.	TRBV7-8	TRBJ1-1	many	CASSFPSGAIGGTEAFF	TGTGCCAGCAGCTTCCCCTCCGGGGCTATCGGCGGCACTGAAGCTTTCTTT
.	TRBV27	TRBJ2-5	.	CASSLFRLGGSETQYF	TGTGCCAGCAGTTTATTTAGGTTGGGGGGTTCAGAGACCCAGTACTTC
.	TRBV5-1	TRBJ1-1	.	CASSLAGGSTEAFF	TGCGCCAGCAGCTTGGCTGGGGGTTCCACTGAAGCTTTCTTT
.	TRBV6-5	TRBJ2-3	few	CASSYRRVSSTDTQYF	TGTGCCAGCAGTTACAGGAGGGTTTCTAGCACAGATACGCAGTATTTT
TRBD2	TRBV11-2	TRBJ2-7	many	CASSARNGGDAYEQYF	TGTGCCAGCAGCGCTAGAAATGGGGGGGATGCCTACGAGCAGTACTTC
.	TRBV10-3	TRBJ2-5	many	CAISESSRETQYF	TGTGCCATCAGTGAGTCATCGAGAGAGACCCAGTACTTC
.	TRBV11-2	TRBJ2-7	.	CASSLDGGTQNYEQYF	TGTGCCAGCAGCTTAGATGGGGGGACGCAGAACTACGAGCAGTACTTC
.	TRBV27	TRBJ1-5	few	CASSLLSGGGNQPQHF	TGTGCCAGCAGTTTGTTATCCGGGGGTGGCAATCAGCCCCAGCATTTT
TRBD1	TRBV19	TRBJ2-5	few	CASSGAGTGEETQYF	TGTGCCAGTAGTGGAGCCGGGACAGGGGAAGAGACCCAGTACTTC
.	TRBV6-1	TRBJ1-1	many	CASSRGVNTEAFF	TGTGCCAGCAGCCGGGGGGTTAACACTGAAGCTTTCTTT
TRBD1	TRBV30	TRBJ1-6	.	CAWSGTVGNSPLHF	TGTGCCTGGAGCGGGACAGTTGGGAATTCACCCCTCCACTTT